Below, 17 T cell receptor beta chains from the same sample are listed, as sequenced in a study of shared T cell receptors in the human thymus. Measured with immunoSEQ multiplex PCR; TCRdb has only the in-frame clones, and not every one. The table has 720,000 or so clones, approximately 85% seen once. These data are also associated with another study on human thymus T cells.

The source material was thymocytes. The receptors were sampled from a girl less than two years old with a congenital heart defect.

This rearrangement joins TRBV10-3 to TRBJ2-5, with 7 bases that match TRBD1. The germline CDR1 and CDR2 sequences are ENHRY and SYGVKD. This CDR3 has 13 amino acids. J was trimmed by 7 bases and V by 6 bases; bases with no gene match: 8. This chain's CDR3 is CAIRKTGDGTQYF. Written as DNA, the CDR3 is TGTGCCATCAGAAAAACAGGGGACGGGACCCAGTACTTC.

The chain recombines TRBV13 with TRBJ2-3; D might be TRBD1 (6 bases). Germline CDR1 reads PRHDT; CDR2 reads FYEKMQ (reference sequence). Trimming removed 5 bases at V and 6 bases at J, with 24 bases between. The CDR3 is 17 amino acids. The CDR3 here is CASSPPRAGAKFDTQYF. The DNA for the CDR3 is TGTGCCAGCAGCCCGCCCCGGGCAGGGGCCAAATTTGATACGCAGTATTTT.

The chain is built from TRBV4-1 and TRBJ2-1; no clear D. V gave up 3 bases and J gave up 0 bases, with 9 bases separating them. The CDR3 is 15 residues long. Germline CDR1 and CDR2: MGHRA and YSYEKL. The CDR3 nucleotides read TGCGCCAGCAGCCAGACACACCGCTCCTACAATGAGCAGTTCTTC. It codes for CASSQTHRSYNEQFF.

This chain links TRBV12-5 with TRBJ1-1, with D unresolved. The germline V gene has CDR1 LGHNT and CDR2 FRNRAP. CDR3 length equals 14 residues. V was pared by 4 bases and J by 6 bases, with 15 bases between. DNA for the CDR3: TGTGCTAGTGGTTACTCGGCTAGAAGCGCTGAAGCTTTCTTT. It specifies CASGYSARSAEAFF.

The chain is built from TRBV4-1 and TRBJ2-3; 9 nucleotides agree with TRBD1. The CDR3 contains 21 residues. Trimming took 2 bases from V and 3 from J; bases not matched to a gene: 21. Germline assignment: CDR1 MGHRA and CDR2 YSYEKL. The CDR3 reads CASSQIPSSSTGQGKTDTQYF. The CDR3 DNA reads TGCGCCAGCAGCCAAATCCCGTCTTCGAGTACGGGACAGGGAAAAACAGATACGCAGTATTTT.

The chain links TRBV7-3 to TRBJ1-1; the match to TRBD1 covers 8 bases. Trimming cost V 7 bases and J 4 bases; bases outside gene matches: 8. The germline gives CDR1 SGHTA, CDR2 FQGTGA. The CDR3 length is 14 residues. Here the CDR3 DNA reads TGTGCCAGCACCCGGGACAGGCGGCGCACTGAAGCTTTCTTT. This sequence encodes CASTRDRRRTEAFF.

V usage is TRBV2 and J usage is TRBJ1-5; D not resolved. Looked up from germline, CDR1 is SNHLY and CDR2 is FYNNEI. CDR3 size: 13 residues. The V gene lost 7 bases and the J gene lost 4 bases, with 11 bases spanning the gap. Here the CDR3 reads CASTWATNQPQHF. CDR3 nucleotide sequence: TGTGCCAGCACTTGGGCAACAAATCAGCCCCAGCATTTT.

V is TRBV28 and J is TRBJ1-1, with unresolved D. CDR1 MDHEN and CDR2 SYDVKM come from the germline V gene. This CDR3 is 15 amino acids long. The germline V and J ends were trimmed by 5 bases and 3 bases, with 16 bases remaining between them. The CDR3 DNA reads as TGTGCCAGCAGTACCCCCGAAAAGTCAGACACTGAAGCTTTCTTT. Translated, it gives CASSTPEKSDTEAFF.

The chain joins TRBV19 to TRBJ1-2; 12 nucleotides agree with TRBD1. CDR3 length: 18 amino acids. J gave up 0 bases and V 3 bases, and 8 bases lay outside the gene matches. The V gene's germline CDR1 is LNHDA and CDR2 SQIVND (reference sequence). CDR3 nucleotides: TGTGCCAGTAGTATTTGTGCCGGGACAGGGGGCCCTAACTATGGCTACACCTTC. This gives the protein CASSICAGTGGPNYGYTF. The full variable domain, its missing parts supplied by reference TRBV19 and TRBJ1-2, is DGGITQSPKYLFRKEGQNVTLSCEQNLNHDAMYWYRQDPGQGLRLIYYSQIVNDFQKGDIAEGYSVSREKKESFPLTVTSAQKNPTAFYLCASSICAGTGGPNYGYTFGSGTRLTVV.

The chain has TRBV4-1 and TRBJ2-1, with 8 bases lining up with TRBD1. CDR1 and CDR2 (germline): MGHRA, YSYEKL. With 1 base clipped from V and 9 bases from J, the junction kept 14 bases outside the gene matches. The CDR3 extends over 17 amino acids. The CDR3 sequence: CASSQVSRTGRAFEQFF. The CDR3 DNA is TGCGCCAGCAGCCAAGTAAGCCGGACAGGGCGTGCTTTTGAGCAGTTCTTC.

The J gene is TRBJ2-1, the V gene TRBV19; 7 positions match TRBD2. The V and J ends lost 7 bases and 6 bases, in that order; junction bases with no gene match: 9. The CDR3 has 14 residues. Germline V gene data show CDR1 as LNHDA and CDR2 as SQIVND (reference sequence). The DNA for the CDR3 is TGTGCCAGTAAGCCTAGCGGTGAGGGCAATGAGCAGTTCTTC. This encodes CASKPSGEGNEQFF. Full variable domain (missing parts from reference TRBV19 and TRBJ2-1): DGGITQSPKYLFRKEGQNVTLSCEQNLNHDAMYWYRQDPGQGLRLIYYSQIVNDFQKGDIAEGYSVSREKKESFPLTVTSAQKNPTAFYLCASKPSGEGNEQFFGPGTRLTVL.

This rearrangement joins TRBV7-6 to TRBJ2-1, with TRBD2 matching over 10 bases. V was pared by 3 bases and J by 5 bases, with 7 bases of the junction left unmatched. CDR3 size: 16 residues. Germline CDR1 and CDR2: SGHVS and FNYEAQ. The CDR3 nucleotides read TGTGCCAGCAGCTTGGAGGCTAGCGGGGGAGACAATGAGCAGTTCTTC. The encoded protein is CASSLEASGGDNEQFF.

This rearrangement joins TRBV5-4 to TRBJ1-2, with 7 nucleotides matching TRBD1. The junction had 11 bases not matched to a gene; V was cut back by 5 bases and J by 4 bases. The CDR3 extends over 15 amino acids. CDR1 is SGHNT and CDR2 is YYREEE in the germline V gene (reference sequence). CDR3 region: CASRIRTGGSYGYTF. CDR3 bases: TGTGCCAGCAGGATCAGGACAGGCGGCTCCTATGGCTACACCTTC.

The V call is TRBV7-9, the J call TRBJ2-7, with a possible D match to TRBD2 (6 bases). V was pared by 0 bases and J by 2 bases, with 11 bases between. The CDR3 spans 15 residues. The germline V gene encodes CDR1 SEHNR and CDR2 FQNEAQ (reference sequence). CDR3 coding DNA: TGTGCCAGCAGCTTAGCGCGAACGGGGGCCTACGAGCAGTACTTC. Translating it yields CASSLARTGAYEQYF.

The chain carries TRBV5-6 and TRBJ1-1; TRBD1 matches 10 bases. The junction had 14 bases not matched to a gene; V was cut back by 1 base and J by 5 bases. Germline V gene data show CDR1 as SGHDT and CDR2 as YYEEEE. The CDR3 contains 18 residues. As DNA, the CDR3 is TGTGCCAGCAGCTTGCGCTGGGGCTCGGGGACAGGGGTAACTGAAGCTTTCTTT. The encoded protein is CASSLRWGSGTGVTEAFF.

This clone occurred once. This chain's CDR3 is CSVEDSKGNEQFF. In DNA, the CDR3 is TGCAGCGTTGAAGATTCTAAGGGGAATGAGCAGTTCTTC. The chain is built from TRBV29-1 and TRBJ2-1; tentatively, D is TRBD1 (5 bases). Germline values: CDR1 SQVTM, CDR2 ANQGSEA. The germline V and J ends were trimmed by 0 bases and 7 bases, with 10 bases remaining between them. The CDR3 covers 13 residues.

The chain is built from TRBV6-5 and TRBJ1-5; unclear D gene. This CDR3 region has 13 residues. The germline V gene encodes CDR1 MNHEY and CDR2 SVGAGI. The V end lost 4 bases, the J end lost 3 bases, and 7 bases lay between the germline ends. The CDR3 sequence is CASSLGLNQPQHF. In nucleotides, the CDR3 is TGTGCCAGCAGTTTGGGCCTCAATCAGCCCCAGCATTTT.